This passage covers 14 T cell receptor beta chains from one sample sequenced in a study of tumor-infiltrating lymphocytes in primary liver carcinoma. The tissue used was unsorted bulk material of roughly 17-34 mg. RNA and DNA were co-extracted from it with the AllPrep DNA/RNA mini kit. The input was 400 to 500 ng total RNA; TCR beta cDNA was made from it with a constant-region primer. Three nested multiplex PCR rounds, a slightly modified ARM-PCR, produced the libraries for TCR beta. Running roughly 10 cycles apiece, the first two PCR rounds relied on TRBV1-TRBV30 forward primers together with a C-beta reverse primer. Each CDR3 protein is one row after TCRdb ran MiXCR on the multiplex PCR reads. The sample shows roughly 55,000 distinct CDR3 sequences, just over 70% of them seen only once. Sequencing was carried out using liver tumor tissue from sampling region 2. The subset: tumor region T2, inferior pole. These receptors came from a man aged 35 to 55 with primary liver carcinoma and hepatitis B virus infection.

With regard to this clonotype: Compared with germline, one end of the junction differs, possibly owing to a read error. The rearrangement joins TRBV11-2 to TRBJ2-2; TRBD2 is a possible D gene (6 bases). The length of the CDR3 is 17 residues. Germline loops: CDR1 SGHAT, CDR2 FQNNGV. CDR3 region: CVSRLALGGANTRELFF. The CDR3 DNA is TGTGTTAGCAGGTTAGCATTAGGAGGGGCGAACACCAGGGAGCTGTTTTTT.

A note on this clonotype: This CDR3 fails to terminate in the conserved phenylalanine or tryptophan, so it likely reflects a read error. The chain recombines TRBV29-1 with TRBJ2-1; a possible D gene is TRBD1 (5 bases). The germline gives CDR1 SQVTM, CDR2 ANQGSEA. Between the trimmed V and J ends, which lost 6 bases and 10 bases, there was a span of 10 bases. The CDR3 consists of 10 residues. CDR3 DNA: TGCAGCGTCCTTGACAGCGAGCAGTTCTCC. Translated: CSVLDSEQFS.

Notes on this clonotype: Since no conserved phenylalanine or tryptophan closes the CDR3, a read error is the likely cause. The V and J genes are TRBV11-2 and TRBJ2-2; D possibly corresponds to TRBD2 (6 bases). The germline V gene has CDR1 SGHAT and CDR2 FQNNGV. This CDR3 region has 15 residues. This CDR3 is CASNFAGSNTGELFS. The CDR3 nucleotides are TGTGCCAGCAACTTTGCGGGATCGAACACCGGGGAACTGTTTTCT.

As concerns this clonotype: Compared with germline, one end of the junction differs, possibly owing to a read error. The J gene is TRBJ2-1, the V gene TRBV6-1; 11 bases map to TRBD1. CDR1 MNHNS and CDR2 SASEGT come from the germline V gene. This CDR3 has 14 amino acids. The CDR3 DNA is TGCGCCGGCAGAGGGACAGGGGGAATGGGTGAGCAGTTCTTC. The encoded protein is CAGRGTGGMGEQFF.

In this sample, this clonotype turned up many times. The chain combines TRBV4-2 with TRBJ1-2, with D maybe TRBD1 (5 bases). Deletions cut 0 bases from V and 8 bases from J, with 13 bases between. The CDR3 runs to 14 residues. Per the germline V gene, CDR1 is LGHNA and CDR2 is YNFKEQ. CDR3 in DNA: TGTGCCAGCAGCCAAGATCGAACAGGCTGGGGCTACACCTTC. Its translation is CASSQDRTGWGYTF.

About this clonotype: One junction end disagrees with the germline gene, perhaps due to a read error. This chain joins TRBV20-1 and TRBJ2-6; possible D gene TRBD2, 7 bases. The CDR3 spans 16 residues. CDR1 DFQATT and CDR2 SNEGSKA come from the germline V gene (reference sequence). CDR3 amino acids: CSAWRGGPIGTNVLTF. In DNA form, the CDR3 reads TGCAGTGCATGGAGGGGGGGCCCTATTGGGACCAACGTCCTGACTTTC.

This clonotype is categorized as medium-sized. The J gene is TRBJ2-6, the V gene TRBV10-3; D might be TRBD1 or TRBD2, each matching 5 bases. The length of the CDR3 is 17 residues. Trimming cost V 4 bases and J 2 bases, with 15 bases left between them. Germline-derived CDR1 and CDR2 are ENHRY and SYGVKD. The CDR3 DNA is TGTGCCATCAGTGGTGCAGGGAGTCTAACTGGGGCCAACGTCCTGACTTTC. Residues: CAISGAGSLTGANVLTF.

A word on this clonotype: A much larger clone lies a single base off, so this may be a read error. The CDR3 coding sequence is TGTGCCAGCAACTTTCAGGGTTGGACTGAAGCTTTCTTT. This gives the protein CASNFQGWTEAFF. V is TRBV7-9 and J is TRBJ1-1; TRBD1 is a possible D gene (5 bases). The germline V gene encodes CDR1 SEHNR and CDR2 FQNEAQ (reference sequence). The V end lost 7 bases, the J end lost 5 bases, and 14 bases lay between the germline ends. CDR3 length: 13 residues.

A note on this clonotype: No conserved phenylalanine or tryptophan ends this CDR3, so it is likely a read error. This chain joins TRBV5-4 and TRBJ1-2, with D possibly TRBD1 on 6 matching bases. This CDR3 comprises 14 residues. From germline, CDR1 is SGHNT and CDR2 YYREEE (reference sequence). In nucleotides, the CDR3 is TGTGCCAACAGCTTGGGAGGGGGTTCCTATGGCTACACCTCC. Amino acid sequence: CANSLGGGSYGYTS.

The chain recombines TRBV7-9 with TRBJ2-7; weak D call: TRBD2 (6 bases). The CDR3 runs 15 residues. Germline V CDR1 and CDR2: SEHNR, FQNEAQ (reference sequence). The germline V and J ends were trimmed by 3 bases and 6 bases, with 18 bases remaining between them. The CDR3 region has the DNA TGTGCCAGCAGCTTGGACGGCGGTGGCGGGGTCGAGCAGTACTTC. Translated: CASSLDGGGGVEQYF.

The rearrangement joins TRBV6-1 to TRBJ2-2; D possibly corresponds to TRBD2 (5 bases). The CDR3 consists of 15 residues. Trimming pared 5 bases from V and 4 bases from J, leaving 14 bases between. Germline CDR1 MNHNS, CDR2 SASEGT. The DNA for the CDR3 is TGTGCCAGCAGTCCGATTCGGGGAGTCACCGGGGAGCTGTTTTTT. Translated, it gives CASSPIRGVTGELFF.

Here the CDR3 reads CANIAGASNEQYF. The DNA for the CDR3 is TGTGCCAACATAGCAGGGGCTAGCAACGAGCAGTACTTC. V and J are TRBV28 and TRBJ2-7; D might be TRBD1 (6 bases). V gave up 10 bases and J gave up 5 bases, with 18 bases separating them. The CDR3 spans 13 residues. Germline values: CDR1 MDHEN, CDR2 SYDVKM.

This clonotype was observed a handful of times. The chain has TRBV29-1 and TRBJ2-7; D remains ambiguous. V was shortened by 7 bases and J by 4 bases, with 11 bases between the two germline ends. The CDR3 sequence is 11 residues long. The V gene's germline CDR1 is SQVTM and CDR2 ANQGSEA. The CDR3, as DNA: TGCAGCGCTAGACTTGATTACGAGCAGTACTTC. Translation gives CSARLDYEQYF.

Concerning this clonotype itself: A read error is likely, as this CDR3 ends without the conserved phenylalanine or tryptophan. The chain uses TRBV4-1 and TRBJ1-5; D uncertain. CDR3 length equals 14 residues. Germline CDR1 and CDR2: MGHRA and YSYEKL. CDR3 coding DNA: TGCGCCGGCAGCCAACACAACGCGCCCGTGGCCCAGCATTCT. Translated, it gives CAGSQHNAPVAQHS.